Sequencing of this T cell receptor (beta chain) was carried out in a study of blood T cell repertoires in COVID-19. Assay used: immunoSEQ multiplex PCR; TCRdb lists only in-frame clones, some missing. The table shows over 95,000 clones, with 70% to 90% occurring only once. V was clipped by 0 bases and J by 4 bases, with 21 bases between them. Germline CDR1 is SGDLS and CDR2 is YYNGEE. The CDR3 sequence is 18 residues long. The sample comprised peripheral blood. The chain recombines TRBV9 with TRBJ2-3, with a possible D match to TRBD2 (6 bases). This sequence originates from a woman in her seventies who had recovered from COVID-19. The CDR3, as DNA: TGTGCCAGCAGCGTAGCTAGGGGCGGGGCCCCTACAGCAGATACGCAGTATTTT. It yields the protein CASSVARGGAPTADTQYF.